The 19 T cell receptor beta chains in this list originate from one sample, sequenced in a study of T cells in Graves' hyperthyroidism and ophthalmopathy. TCR beta CDR3 regions were amplified from RNA. The study used the HTBI primer set for a first-round RT-PCR of the TCR CDR3. TCRdb reprocessed the multiplex PCR reads via MiXCR and lists one record per CDR3 protein. The sample carries about 590,000 distinct CDR3 sequences, approximately 15% recorded once. Material: blood. Source of these receptors: a woman aged 25 to 39 with Graves' hyperthyroidism.

This clonotype was counted at least ten times. This chain joins TRBV7-9 and TRBJ1-4; 9 bases align to TRBD1. V lost 4 bases and J lost 8; bases outside the gene matches: 8. The CDR3 sequence is 15 residues long. Germline V CDR1 and CDR2: SEHNR, FQNEAQ (reference sequence). The CDR3 sequence: CASSSATGGLEKLFF. CDR3 nucleotides: TGTGCCAGCAGCTCCGCGACAGGGGGATTAGAAAAACTGTTTTTT.

Worth noting for this clonotype: The junction and the germline gene differ at one end; a read error may be behind it. The J gene is TRBJ1-5, the V gene TRBV27; a possible D gene is TRBD1 (6 bases). The germline V gene encodes CDR1 MNHEY and CDR2 SMNVEV (reference sequence). The CDR3 contains 14 residues. CDR3 nucleotide sequence: TGTGCCGGCAGTAGAGGACAGAGAAATCAGCCCCAGCATTTT. As protein: CAGSRGQRNQPQHF.

The chain carries TRBV20-1 and TRBJ2-1, with 8 bases fitting TRBD2. Germline CDR1 and CDR2: DFQATT and SNEGSKA (reference sequence). The CDR3 extends over 13 amino acids. V dropped 6 bases and J dropped 8; count of bases not matched to a gene: 9. The DNA for the CDR3 is TGCAGTGCGACTAGCGAAGTACAGGATGAGCAGTTCTTC. Protein sequence: CSATSEVQDEQFF.

This clonotype occurred many times. The chain recombines TRBV7-9 with TRBJ2-5; D gene unclear. The germline V gene has CDR1 SEHNR and CDR2 FQNEAQ (reference sequence). V was trimmed by 2 bases and J by 1 base, leaving 11 bases between them. This CDR3 region has 15 residues. CDR3 loop: CASSLLGSPQETQYF. CDR3 bases: TGTGCCAGCAGCTTACTCGGTTCTCCCCAAGAGACCCAGTACTTC.

This clonotype was counted at least ten times. The gene calls are TRBV5-1 and TRBJ2-3, with 10 bases that match TRBD1. The CDR3 consists of 16 residues. The germline V gene has CDR1 SGHRS and CDR2 YFSETQ. With 0 bases clipped from V and 6 bases from J, the junction kept 7 bases outside the gene matches. In DNA form, the CDR3 reads TGCGCCAGCAGCTTGGAAGGGACAGGGGAGCGGGATACGCAGTATTTT. This sequence encodes CASSLEGTGERDTQYF.

This clonotype was recorded many times. The V call is TRBV6-1, the J call TRBJ2-5; D uncertain. V dropped 9 bases and J dropped 3 bases, with 14 bases sitting between them. The CDR3 has 13 amino acids. Germline CDR1 MNHNS, CDR2 SASEGT. CDR3 nucleotides: TGTGCCAGTTCGAGCTACCGAGAAGAGACCCAGTACTTC. This translates into CASSSYREETQYF.

This sequence joins TRBV12-5 and TRBJ2-1, with a weak D call TRBD1 (6 bases). Trimming cost V 5 bases and J 7 bases, with 9 bases left between them. This CDR3 comprises 12 residues. Germline values: CDR1 LGHNT, CDR2 FRNRAP. CDR3 region: CASGNRVNEQFF. The CDR3, as DNA: TGTGCTAGTGGTAACAGGGTAAATGAGCAGTTCTTC.

The genes are TRBV6-1 and TRBJ2-3, with 8 bases fitting TRBD1. The CDR3 has 14 residues. Germline V lookup: CDR1 MNHNS, CDR2 SASEGT. The V segment lost 7 bases and the J segment 3 bases; nucleotides outside the gene matches: 6. The CDR3 coding sequence is TGTGCCAGCAATGACAGGGGAGGAACAGATACGCAGTATTTT. Amino acids: CASNDRGGTDTQYF.

At least ten counts were recorded for this clonotype. The rearrangement uses TRBV18 and TRBJ1-1; no firm D call. The V end lost 3 bases, the J end lost 3 bases, and 11 bases lay between the germline ends. The CDR3 consists of 14 residues. From germline, CDR1 is KGHSH and CDR2 LQKENI. The CDR3, as DNA: TGTGCCAGCTCACCTCAGGTCCGGGACACTGAAGCTTTCTTT. Amino acids: CASSPQVRDTEAFF.

As to this clonotype: Germline is not matched at one junction end, which may reflect a read error. The genes are TRBV29-1 and TRBJ2-1; D is possibly TRBD2 (5 bases). Germline-derived CDR1 and CDR2 are SQVTM and ANQGSEA. The CDR3 extends over 12 amino acids. The DNA of the CDR3 is TGCAGCGTTGGTCGGACTTTAAATGGGCAGTTCTTC. Residues: CSVGRTLNGQFF.

The chain carries TRBV20-1 and TRBJ2-5; 8 positions agree with TRBD2. In germline, CDR1 is DFQATT, CDR2 SNEGSKA (reference sequence). The CDR3 spans 14 residues. V lost 4 bases to trimming and J lost 4 bases; unmatched junction nucleotides: 8. The CDR3 DNA sequence: TGCAGTGCTACAATCAGCGGGAGTCGAGAGACCCAGTACTTC. Translation: CSATISGSRETQYF.

The genes are TRBV9 and TRBJ2-7, with D hard to call. The CDR3 loop spans 14 amino acids. V dropped 0 bases and J dropped 0 bases, with 7 bases sitting between them. Germline CDR1 is SGDLS and CDR2 is YYNGEE. CDR3 nucleotide sequence: TGTGCCAGCAGCGTAGGGGCGAACTCCTACGAGCAGTACTTC. It translates to CASSVGANSYEQYF. The variable domain in full, with the rest retrieved from reference TRBV9 and TRBJ2-7, is DSGVTQTPKHLITATGQRVTLRCSPRSGDLSVYWYQQSLDQGLQFLIQYYNGEERAKGNILERFSAQQFPDLHSELNLSSLELGDSALYFCASSVGANSYEQYFGPGTRLTVT.

This clonotype was seen ten or more times. The rearrangement links TRBV20-1 to TRBJ2-7, with D possibly being TRBD2 (5 bases). CDR1 and CDR2 (germline): DFQATT, SNEGSKA (reference sequence). With 6 bases removed from V and 7 bases from J, the gap between germline ends came to 10 bases. The CDR3 has 10 residues. The DNA of the CDR3 is TGCAGTGCCGAGGGTGGAGAGCAGTACTTC. It yields the protein CSAEGGEQYF.

This clonotype has at least ten counts. The chain links TRBV3-2 to TRBJ2-5; the D call of TRBD1 is as the table states it, not checked on the DNA. TRBV3-2 is a pseudogene segment. CDR3 length: 14 residues. CDR3 coding DNA: TGTGCCAGCAGCCAAGGGACAGGGCAAGAGACCCAGTACTTC. Its protein product is CASSQGTGQETQYF.

This rearrangement joins TRBV10-3 to TRBJ2-1; 10 positions agree with TRBD2. V shed 4 bases, J shed 5 bases, and the junction held 5 bases outside the gene matches. The germline V gene encodes CDR1 ENHRY and CDR2 SYGVKD. The CDR3 length is 15 residues. CDR3 protein: CAISGGTSVNNEQFF. CDR3 bases: TGTGCCATCAGTGGGGGGACTAGCGTCAACAATGAGCAGTTCTTC.

In DNA form, the CDR3 reads TGTGCCAGCAGTCCAGACAGCCTCGGGGAAGCTTTCTTT. Its translation is CASSPDSLGEAFF. The chain couples TRBV28 to TRBJ1-1; tentative D call: TRBD1 (5 bases). Trimming took 5 bases from V and 8 from J, leaving 15 bases between them. The CDR3 is 13 amino acids. The germline gives CDR1 MDHEN, CDR2 SYDVKM. Complete variable domain (other parts from reference TRBV28 and TRBJ1-1): DVKVTQSSRYLVKRTGEKVFLECVQDMDHENMFWYRQDPGLGLRLIYFSYDVKMKEKGDIPEGYSVSREKKERFSLILESASTNQTSMYLCASSPDSLGEAFFGQGTRLTVV.

This clonotype was seen at least ten times. The chain carries TRBV5-1 and TRBJ1-1; D not resolved. CDR3 length: 12 residues. V lost 1 base and J lost 3, with 4 bases in between. Germline-derived CDR1 and CDR2 are SGHRS and YFSETQ. The CDR3 here is CASSLYDTEAFF. The CDR3 coding sequence is TGCGCCAGCAGCTTGTATGACACTGAAGCTTTCTTT.

This clonotype showed up many times. This chain links TRBV18 with TRBJ2-7; 7 bases match TRBD2. Germline V lookup: CDR1 KGHSH, CDR2 LQKENI. The trim removed 2 bases at V and 3 bases at J, leaving 4 bases unmatched. CDR3 length equals 14 residues. The CDR3 reads CASSPRGGNYEQYF. CDR3 nucleotide sequence: TGTGCCAGCTCACCAAGGGGAGGGAACTACGAGCAGTACTTC.

This clonotype was found many times. The chain combines TRBV7-9 with TRBJ2-3; 7 bases fit TRBD1. J gave up 0 bases and V 4 bases, and 7 bases lay outside the gene matches. This CDR3 has 16 residues. Germline V gene data show CDR1 as SEHNR and CDR2 as FQNEAQ (reference sequence). In DNA form, the CDR3 reads TGTGCCAGCAGCTCCCGACAGGGCACTAGCACAGATACGCAGTATTTT. It codes for CASSSRQGTSTDTQYF.